This paragraph reports one T cell receptor (beta chain). Other DNA sequences from this sample encode an identical CDR3 as well. V lost 5 bases and J lost 1, with 10 bases in between. CDR3 length: 14 residues. From germline, CDR1 is SGHTA and CDR2 FQGNSA. The data belong to a study of T cell repertoires in ileal Crohn's disease. Libraries were prepared by immunoSEQ multiplex PCR; TCRdb keeps only in-frame clonotypes and omits some of them. The table shows about 8,200 clones, with around four fifths occurring only once. Source material: ileal tissue. The V gene is TRBV7-2, the J gene TRBJ2-3; D might be TRBD1 (6 bases). The receptor was derived from an adult with Crohn's disease. The CDR3, as DNA: TGTGCCAGCAGCAAACGGACAGGCACAGATACGCAGTATTTT. Translating it yields CASSKRTGTDTQYF.